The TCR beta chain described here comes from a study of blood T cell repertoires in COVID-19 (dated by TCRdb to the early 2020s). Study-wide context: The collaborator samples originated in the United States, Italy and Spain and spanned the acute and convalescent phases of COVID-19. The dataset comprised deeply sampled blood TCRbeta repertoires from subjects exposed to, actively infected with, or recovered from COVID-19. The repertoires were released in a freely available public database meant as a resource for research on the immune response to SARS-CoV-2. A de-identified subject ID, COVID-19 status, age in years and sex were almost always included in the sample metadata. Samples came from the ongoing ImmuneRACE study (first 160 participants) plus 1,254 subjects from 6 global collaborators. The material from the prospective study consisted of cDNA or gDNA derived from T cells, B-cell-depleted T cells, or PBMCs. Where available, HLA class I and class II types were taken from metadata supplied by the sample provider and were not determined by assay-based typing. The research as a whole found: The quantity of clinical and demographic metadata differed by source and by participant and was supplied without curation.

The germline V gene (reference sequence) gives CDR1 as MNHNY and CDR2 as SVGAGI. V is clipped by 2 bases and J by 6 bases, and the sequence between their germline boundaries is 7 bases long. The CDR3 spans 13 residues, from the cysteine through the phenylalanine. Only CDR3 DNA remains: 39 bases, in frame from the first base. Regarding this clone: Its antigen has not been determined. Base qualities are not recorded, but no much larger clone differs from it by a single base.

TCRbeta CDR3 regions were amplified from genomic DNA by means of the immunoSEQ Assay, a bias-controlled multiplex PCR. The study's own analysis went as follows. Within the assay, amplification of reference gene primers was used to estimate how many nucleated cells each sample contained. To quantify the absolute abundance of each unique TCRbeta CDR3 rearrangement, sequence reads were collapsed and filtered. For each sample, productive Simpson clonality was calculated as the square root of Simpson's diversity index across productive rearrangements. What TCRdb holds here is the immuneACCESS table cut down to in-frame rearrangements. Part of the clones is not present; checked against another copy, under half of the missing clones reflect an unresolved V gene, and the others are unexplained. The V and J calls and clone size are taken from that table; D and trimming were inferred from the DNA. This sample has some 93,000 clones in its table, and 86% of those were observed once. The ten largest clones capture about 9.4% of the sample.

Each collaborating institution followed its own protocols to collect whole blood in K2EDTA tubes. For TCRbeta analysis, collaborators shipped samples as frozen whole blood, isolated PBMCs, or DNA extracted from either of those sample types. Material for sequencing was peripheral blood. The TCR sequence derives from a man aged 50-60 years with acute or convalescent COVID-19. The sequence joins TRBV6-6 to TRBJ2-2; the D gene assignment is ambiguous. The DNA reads TGTGCCAGCAGTTACACAGATCCCGGGGAGCTGTTTTTT. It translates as CASSYTDPGELFF.